This T cell receptor beta chain was documented in a study of blood T cell repertoires in COVID-19 (dated by TCRdb to the early 2020s). In the study overall: Samples covering the acute and convalescent phases of COVID-19 were provided by collaborators in the United States, Italy and Spain. The prospective study material was composed of cDNA or gDNA derived from T cells, B-cell-depleted T cells, or PBMCs. Subjects who had been exposed to COVID-19, were actively infected with it, or had recovered from it provided the deeply sampled blood TCRbeta repertoires that made up the dataset. The repertoires were made available in a free public database intended to serve as a resource for research on the immune response to SARS-CoV-2. Samples were obtained from the ongoing ImmuneRACE study (first 160 participants) and from roughly 1,300 subjects provided by 6 global collaborators. The sample metadata nearly always contained a de-identified subject ID, COVID-19 status, age in years and sex. Where available, HLA class I and class II types were obtained from metadata supplied by the sample provider rather than from assay-based typing.

The CDR3 runs 16 amino acids, cysteine and phenylalanine included. The DNA shown is the 48-base CDR3, in frame from base 1. The junction shows trimming of 1 base on V and 3 bases on J, plus 15 bases between the germline ends. CDR1 and CDR2 are drawn from the germline V gene: MGHRA, YSYEKL. The immunoSEQ Assay, a bias-controlled multiplex PCR, was used to amplify TCRbeta CDR3 regions from genomic DNA. In the paper's pipeline: The number of nucleated cells in each sample was estimated from the amplification of reference gene primers within the assay. To quantify the absolute abundance of each unique TCRbeta CDR3 rearrangement, sequence reads were collapsed and filtered. For each sample, productive Simpson clonality was calculated as the square root of Simpson's diversity index over productive rearrangements. TCRdb carries this immuneACCESS record with in-frame sequences only. Its versions omit some clonotypes, under half of them owing to an unresolved V gene in the studies checked, with the rest unexplained. V and J calls and clone size are as listed in that table; D and trimming were resolved from the DNA. The sample has about 220,000 clones on record, about 88% of them singletons. Roughly a tenth of the sample comes from the top ten.

Overall study outcomes, separate from this receptor: The quantity of clinical and demographic metadata differed by source and by participant and was supplied without curation.

This clone was observed a single time. Its antigen is not yet known. Per-base qualities were not stored, and no clone one base away is much larger. One collaborating source in Seattle enrolled patients while the patients were actively infected and followed the patients over time throughout the course of disease. Whole blood was collected in K2EDTA tubes by collaborating institutions according to the institutions' own protocols. For TCRbeta analysis, collaborators shipped samples in one of three forms: frozen whole blood, isolated PBMCs, or DNA extracted from either of those sample types. Specimen: peripheral blood. The rearrangement combines TRBV4-1 with TRBJ2-5; TRBD2 is a possible D gene, resting on 7 matching bases. This sequence originates from a woman between 45 and 60 years old with COVID-19, enrolled during active disease. The nucleotide sequence is given as TGCGCCAGCAGCCAAGTAGGGAGGGGGACTAAAGAGACCCAGTACTTC. Translation gives CASSQVGRGTKETQYF.